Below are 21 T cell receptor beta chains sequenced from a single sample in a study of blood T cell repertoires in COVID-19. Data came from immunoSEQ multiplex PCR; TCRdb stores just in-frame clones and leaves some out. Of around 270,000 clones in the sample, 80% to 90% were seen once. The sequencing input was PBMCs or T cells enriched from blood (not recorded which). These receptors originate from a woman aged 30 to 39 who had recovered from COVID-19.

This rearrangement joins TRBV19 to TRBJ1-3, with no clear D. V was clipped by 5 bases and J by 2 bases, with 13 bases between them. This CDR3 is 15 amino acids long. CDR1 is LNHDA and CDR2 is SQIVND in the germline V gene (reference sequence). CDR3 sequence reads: CASSSGISAGNTIYF. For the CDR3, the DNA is TGTGCCAGTAGTTCGGGGATCTCGGCTGGAAACACCATATATTTT.

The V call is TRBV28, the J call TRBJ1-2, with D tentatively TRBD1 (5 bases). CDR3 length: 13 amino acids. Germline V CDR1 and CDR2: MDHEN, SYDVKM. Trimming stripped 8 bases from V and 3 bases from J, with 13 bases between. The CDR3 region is CASLFGADYGYTF. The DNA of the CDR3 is TGTGCCAGCCTCTTTGGGGCAGACTATGGCTACACCTTC.

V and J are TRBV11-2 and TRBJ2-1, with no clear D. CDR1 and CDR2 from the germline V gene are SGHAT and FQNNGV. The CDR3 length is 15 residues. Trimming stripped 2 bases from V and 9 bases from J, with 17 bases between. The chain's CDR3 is CASSLTIERRGEQFF. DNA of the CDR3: TGTGCCAGCAGCTTAACAATAGAAAGAAGAGGTGAGCAGTTCTTC.

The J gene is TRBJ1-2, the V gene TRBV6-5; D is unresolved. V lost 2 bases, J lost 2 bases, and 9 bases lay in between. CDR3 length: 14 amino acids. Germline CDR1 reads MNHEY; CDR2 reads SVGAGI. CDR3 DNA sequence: TGTGCCAGCAGTTACGATAGGAGAAACTATGGCTACACCTTC. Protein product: CASSYDRRNYGYTF.

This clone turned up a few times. The DNA for the CDR3 is TGCGCCAGCAGCCAAGAACGACTAATAGCCAAAAACATTCAGTACTTC. It codes for CASSQERLIAKNIQYF. The chain carries TRBV4-1 and TRBJ2-4; D is perhaps TRBD2 (5 bases). CDR1 is MGHRA, CDR2 YSYEKL, per germline. V dropped 0 bases and J dropped 0 bases, with 9 bases sitting between them. CDR3 length equals 16 residues.

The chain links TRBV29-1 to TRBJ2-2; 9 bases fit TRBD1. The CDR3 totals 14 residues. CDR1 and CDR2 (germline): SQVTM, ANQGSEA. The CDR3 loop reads CSATGGYGTGELFF. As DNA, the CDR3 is TGCAGTGCAACAGGGGGCTACGGCACCGGGGAGCTGTTTTTT.

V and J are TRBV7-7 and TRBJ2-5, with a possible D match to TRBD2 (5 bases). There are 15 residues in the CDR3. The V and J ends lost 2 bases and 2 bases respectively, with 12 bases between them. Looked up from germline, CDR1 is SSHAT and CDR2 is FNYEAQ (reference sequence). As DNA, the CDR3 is TGTGCCAGCAGCTTAAATTGGGGAGAGCAAGAGACCCAGTACTTC. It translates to CASSLNWGEQETQYF.

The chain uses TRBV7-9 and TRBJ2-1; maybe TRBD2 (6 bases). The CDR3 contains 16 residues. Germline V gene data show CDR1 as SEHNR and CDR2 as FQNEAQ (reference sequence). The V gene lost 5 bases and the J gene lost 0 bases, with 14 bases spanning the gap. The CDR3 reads CASSPLAASSYNEQFF. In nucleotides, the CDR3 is TGTGCCAGCAGCCCGTTAGCGGCTAGCTCCTACAATGAGCAGTTCTTC.

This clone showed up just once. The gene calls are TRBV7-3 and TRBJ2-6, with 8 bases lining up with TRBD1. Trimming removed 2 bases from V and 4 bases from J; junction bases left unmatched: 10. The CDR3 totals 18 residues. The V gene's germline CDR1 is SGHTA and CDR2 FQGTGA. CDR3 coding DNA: TGTGCCAGCAGCTTAGGCCCAGGGGGCGCGTCGGGGGCCAACGTCCTGACTTTC. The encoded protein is CASSLGPGGASGANVLTF.

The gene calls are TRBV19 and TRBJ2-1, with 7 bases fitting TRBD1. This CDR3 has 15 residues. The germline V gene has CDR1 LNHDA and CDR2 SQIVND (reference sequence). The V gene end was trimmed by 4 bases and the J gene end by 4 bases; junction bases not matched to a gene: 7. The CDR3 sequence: CASSTGQYFYNEQFF. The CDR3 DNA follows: TGTGCCAGTAGTACGGGACAGTACTTTTACAATGAGCAGTTCTTC.

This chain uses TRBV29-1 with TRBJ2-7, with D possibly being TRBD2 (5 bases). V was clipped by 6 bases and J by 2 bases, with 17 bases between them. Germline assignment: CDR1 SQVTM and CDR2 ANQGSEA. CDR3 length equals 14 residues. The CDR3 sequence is CSVTTTGPTYEQYF. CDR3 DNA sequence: TGCAGCGTGACTACGACGGGCCCGACCTACGAGCAGTACTTC.

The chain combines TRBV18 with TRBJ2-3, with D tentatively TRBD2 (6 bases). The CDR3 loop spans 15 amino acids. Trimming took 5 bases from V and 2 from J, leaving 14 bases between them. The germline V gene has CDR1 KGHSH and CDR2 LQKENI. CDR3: CASSGLAGSTDTQYF. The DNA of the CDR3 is TGTGCCAGCTCAGGCTTGGCGGGATCCACAGATACGCAGTATTTT.

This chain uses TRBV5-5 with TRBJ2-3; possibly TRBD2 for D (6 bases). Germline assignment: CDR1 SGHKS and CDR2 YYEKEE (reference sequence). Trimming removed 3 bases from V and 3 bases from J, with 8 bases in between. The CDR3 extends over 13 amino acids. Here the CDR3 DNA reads TGTGCCAGCAGCTCGGACTATACAGATACGCAGTATTTT. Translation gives CASSSDYTDTQYF.

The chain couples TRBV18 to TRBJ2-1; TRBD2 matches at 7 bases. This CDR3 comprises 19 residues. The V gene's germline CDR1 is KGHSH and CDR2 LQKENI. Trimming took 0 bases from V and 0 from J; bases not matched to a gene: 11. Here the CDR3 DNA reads TGTGCCAGCTCACCACCGGGTAGCCTAGCGGTAAGCTCCTACAATGAGCAGTTCTTC. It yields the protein CASSPPGSLAVSSYNEQFF. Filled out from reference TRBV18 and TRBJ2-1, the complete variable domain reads NAGVMQNPRHLVRRRGQEARLRCSPMKGHSHVYWYRQLPEEGLKFMVYLQKENIIDESGMPKERFSAEFPKEGPSILRIQQVVRGDSAAYFCASSPPGSLAVSSYNEQFFGPGTRLTVL.

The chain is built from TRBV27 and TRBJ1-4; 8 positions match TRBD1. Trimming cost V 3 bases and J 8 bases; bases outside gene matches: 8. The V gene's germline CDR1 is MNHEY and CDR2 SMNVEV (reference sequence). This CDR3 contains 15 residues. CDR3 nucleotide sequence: TGTGCCAGCAGTTTCCATGACAGGGGAGGGGAAAAACTGTTTTTT. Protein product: CASSFHDRGGEKLFF.

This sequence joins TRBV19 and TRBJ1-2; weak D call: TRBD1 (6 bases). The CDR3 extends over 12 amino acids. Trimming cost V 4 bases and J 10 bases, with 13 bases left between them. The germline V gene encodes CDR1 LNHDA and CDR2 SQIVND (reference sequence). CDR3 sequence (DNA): TGTGCCAGTAGTAAACCGACAGGACCCTACACCTTC. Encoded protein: CASSKPTGPYTF. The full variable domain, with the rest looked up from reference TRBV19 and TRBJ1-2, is DGGITQSPKYLFRKEGQNVTLSCEQNLNHDAMYWYRQDPGQGLRLIYYSQIVNDFQKGDIAEGYSVSREKKESFPLTVTSAQKNPTAFYLCASSKPTGPYTFGSGTRLTVV.

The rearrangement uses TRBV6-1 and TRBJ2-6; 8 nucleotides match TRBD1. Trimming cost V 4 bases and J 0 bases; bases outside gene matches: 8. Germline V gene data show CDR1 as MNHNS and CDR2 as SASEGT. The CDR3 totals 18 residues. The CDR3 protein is CASSARDRSFSGANVLTF. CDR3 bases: TGTGCCAGCAGTGCCCGGGACAGGTCTTTCTCTGGGGCCAACGTCCTGACTTTC.

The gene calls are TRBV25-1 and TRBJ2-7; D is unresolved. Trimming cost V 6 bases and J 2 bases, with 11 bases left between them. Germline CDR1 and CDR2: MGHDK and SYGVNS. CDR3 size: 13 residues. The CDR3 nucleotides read TGTGCCAGCAGGTCACACGTGGCCTACGAGCAGTACTTC. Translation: CASRSHVAYEQYF.

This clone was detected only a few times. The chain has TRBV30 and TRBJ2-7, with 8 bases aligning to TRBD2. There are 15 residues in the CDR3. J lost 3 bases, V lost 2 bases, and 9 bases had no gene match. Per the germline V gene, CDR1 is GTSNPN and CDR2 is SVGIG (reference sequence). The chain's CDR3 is CAWSSGSGTYYEQYF. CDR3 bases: TGTGCCTGGAGTTCGGGTAGCGGGACCTACTACGAGCAGTACTTC.

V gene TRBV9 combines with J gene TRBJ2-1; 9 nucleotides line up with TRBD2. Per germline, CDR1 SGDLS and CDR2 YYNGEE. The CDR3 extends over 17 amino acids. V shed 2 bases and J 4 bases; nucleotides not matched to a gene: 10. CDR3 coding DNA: TGTGCCAGCAGCGTTTCCCCCGCTAGCGGGGTTTACAATGAGCAGTTCTTC. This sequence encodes CASSVSPASGVYNEQFF. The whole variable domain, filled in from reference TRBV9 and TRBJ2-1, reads DSGVTQTPKHLITATGQRVTLRCSPRSGDLSVYWYQQSLDQGLQFLIQYYNGEERAKGNILERFSAQQFPDLHSELNLSSLELGDSALYFCASSVSPASGVYNEQFFGPGTRLTVL.

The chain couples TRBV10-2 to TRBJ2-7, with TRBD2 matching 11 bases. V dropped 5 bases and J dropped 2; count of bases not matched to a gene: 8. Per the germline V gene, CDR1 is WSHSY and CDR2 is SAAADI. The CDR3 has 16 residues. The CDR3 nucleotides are TGCGCCAGCAGTAGGACTAGCGGGCCCGCGGCCTACGAGCAGTACTTC. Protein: CASSRTSGPAAYEQYF.